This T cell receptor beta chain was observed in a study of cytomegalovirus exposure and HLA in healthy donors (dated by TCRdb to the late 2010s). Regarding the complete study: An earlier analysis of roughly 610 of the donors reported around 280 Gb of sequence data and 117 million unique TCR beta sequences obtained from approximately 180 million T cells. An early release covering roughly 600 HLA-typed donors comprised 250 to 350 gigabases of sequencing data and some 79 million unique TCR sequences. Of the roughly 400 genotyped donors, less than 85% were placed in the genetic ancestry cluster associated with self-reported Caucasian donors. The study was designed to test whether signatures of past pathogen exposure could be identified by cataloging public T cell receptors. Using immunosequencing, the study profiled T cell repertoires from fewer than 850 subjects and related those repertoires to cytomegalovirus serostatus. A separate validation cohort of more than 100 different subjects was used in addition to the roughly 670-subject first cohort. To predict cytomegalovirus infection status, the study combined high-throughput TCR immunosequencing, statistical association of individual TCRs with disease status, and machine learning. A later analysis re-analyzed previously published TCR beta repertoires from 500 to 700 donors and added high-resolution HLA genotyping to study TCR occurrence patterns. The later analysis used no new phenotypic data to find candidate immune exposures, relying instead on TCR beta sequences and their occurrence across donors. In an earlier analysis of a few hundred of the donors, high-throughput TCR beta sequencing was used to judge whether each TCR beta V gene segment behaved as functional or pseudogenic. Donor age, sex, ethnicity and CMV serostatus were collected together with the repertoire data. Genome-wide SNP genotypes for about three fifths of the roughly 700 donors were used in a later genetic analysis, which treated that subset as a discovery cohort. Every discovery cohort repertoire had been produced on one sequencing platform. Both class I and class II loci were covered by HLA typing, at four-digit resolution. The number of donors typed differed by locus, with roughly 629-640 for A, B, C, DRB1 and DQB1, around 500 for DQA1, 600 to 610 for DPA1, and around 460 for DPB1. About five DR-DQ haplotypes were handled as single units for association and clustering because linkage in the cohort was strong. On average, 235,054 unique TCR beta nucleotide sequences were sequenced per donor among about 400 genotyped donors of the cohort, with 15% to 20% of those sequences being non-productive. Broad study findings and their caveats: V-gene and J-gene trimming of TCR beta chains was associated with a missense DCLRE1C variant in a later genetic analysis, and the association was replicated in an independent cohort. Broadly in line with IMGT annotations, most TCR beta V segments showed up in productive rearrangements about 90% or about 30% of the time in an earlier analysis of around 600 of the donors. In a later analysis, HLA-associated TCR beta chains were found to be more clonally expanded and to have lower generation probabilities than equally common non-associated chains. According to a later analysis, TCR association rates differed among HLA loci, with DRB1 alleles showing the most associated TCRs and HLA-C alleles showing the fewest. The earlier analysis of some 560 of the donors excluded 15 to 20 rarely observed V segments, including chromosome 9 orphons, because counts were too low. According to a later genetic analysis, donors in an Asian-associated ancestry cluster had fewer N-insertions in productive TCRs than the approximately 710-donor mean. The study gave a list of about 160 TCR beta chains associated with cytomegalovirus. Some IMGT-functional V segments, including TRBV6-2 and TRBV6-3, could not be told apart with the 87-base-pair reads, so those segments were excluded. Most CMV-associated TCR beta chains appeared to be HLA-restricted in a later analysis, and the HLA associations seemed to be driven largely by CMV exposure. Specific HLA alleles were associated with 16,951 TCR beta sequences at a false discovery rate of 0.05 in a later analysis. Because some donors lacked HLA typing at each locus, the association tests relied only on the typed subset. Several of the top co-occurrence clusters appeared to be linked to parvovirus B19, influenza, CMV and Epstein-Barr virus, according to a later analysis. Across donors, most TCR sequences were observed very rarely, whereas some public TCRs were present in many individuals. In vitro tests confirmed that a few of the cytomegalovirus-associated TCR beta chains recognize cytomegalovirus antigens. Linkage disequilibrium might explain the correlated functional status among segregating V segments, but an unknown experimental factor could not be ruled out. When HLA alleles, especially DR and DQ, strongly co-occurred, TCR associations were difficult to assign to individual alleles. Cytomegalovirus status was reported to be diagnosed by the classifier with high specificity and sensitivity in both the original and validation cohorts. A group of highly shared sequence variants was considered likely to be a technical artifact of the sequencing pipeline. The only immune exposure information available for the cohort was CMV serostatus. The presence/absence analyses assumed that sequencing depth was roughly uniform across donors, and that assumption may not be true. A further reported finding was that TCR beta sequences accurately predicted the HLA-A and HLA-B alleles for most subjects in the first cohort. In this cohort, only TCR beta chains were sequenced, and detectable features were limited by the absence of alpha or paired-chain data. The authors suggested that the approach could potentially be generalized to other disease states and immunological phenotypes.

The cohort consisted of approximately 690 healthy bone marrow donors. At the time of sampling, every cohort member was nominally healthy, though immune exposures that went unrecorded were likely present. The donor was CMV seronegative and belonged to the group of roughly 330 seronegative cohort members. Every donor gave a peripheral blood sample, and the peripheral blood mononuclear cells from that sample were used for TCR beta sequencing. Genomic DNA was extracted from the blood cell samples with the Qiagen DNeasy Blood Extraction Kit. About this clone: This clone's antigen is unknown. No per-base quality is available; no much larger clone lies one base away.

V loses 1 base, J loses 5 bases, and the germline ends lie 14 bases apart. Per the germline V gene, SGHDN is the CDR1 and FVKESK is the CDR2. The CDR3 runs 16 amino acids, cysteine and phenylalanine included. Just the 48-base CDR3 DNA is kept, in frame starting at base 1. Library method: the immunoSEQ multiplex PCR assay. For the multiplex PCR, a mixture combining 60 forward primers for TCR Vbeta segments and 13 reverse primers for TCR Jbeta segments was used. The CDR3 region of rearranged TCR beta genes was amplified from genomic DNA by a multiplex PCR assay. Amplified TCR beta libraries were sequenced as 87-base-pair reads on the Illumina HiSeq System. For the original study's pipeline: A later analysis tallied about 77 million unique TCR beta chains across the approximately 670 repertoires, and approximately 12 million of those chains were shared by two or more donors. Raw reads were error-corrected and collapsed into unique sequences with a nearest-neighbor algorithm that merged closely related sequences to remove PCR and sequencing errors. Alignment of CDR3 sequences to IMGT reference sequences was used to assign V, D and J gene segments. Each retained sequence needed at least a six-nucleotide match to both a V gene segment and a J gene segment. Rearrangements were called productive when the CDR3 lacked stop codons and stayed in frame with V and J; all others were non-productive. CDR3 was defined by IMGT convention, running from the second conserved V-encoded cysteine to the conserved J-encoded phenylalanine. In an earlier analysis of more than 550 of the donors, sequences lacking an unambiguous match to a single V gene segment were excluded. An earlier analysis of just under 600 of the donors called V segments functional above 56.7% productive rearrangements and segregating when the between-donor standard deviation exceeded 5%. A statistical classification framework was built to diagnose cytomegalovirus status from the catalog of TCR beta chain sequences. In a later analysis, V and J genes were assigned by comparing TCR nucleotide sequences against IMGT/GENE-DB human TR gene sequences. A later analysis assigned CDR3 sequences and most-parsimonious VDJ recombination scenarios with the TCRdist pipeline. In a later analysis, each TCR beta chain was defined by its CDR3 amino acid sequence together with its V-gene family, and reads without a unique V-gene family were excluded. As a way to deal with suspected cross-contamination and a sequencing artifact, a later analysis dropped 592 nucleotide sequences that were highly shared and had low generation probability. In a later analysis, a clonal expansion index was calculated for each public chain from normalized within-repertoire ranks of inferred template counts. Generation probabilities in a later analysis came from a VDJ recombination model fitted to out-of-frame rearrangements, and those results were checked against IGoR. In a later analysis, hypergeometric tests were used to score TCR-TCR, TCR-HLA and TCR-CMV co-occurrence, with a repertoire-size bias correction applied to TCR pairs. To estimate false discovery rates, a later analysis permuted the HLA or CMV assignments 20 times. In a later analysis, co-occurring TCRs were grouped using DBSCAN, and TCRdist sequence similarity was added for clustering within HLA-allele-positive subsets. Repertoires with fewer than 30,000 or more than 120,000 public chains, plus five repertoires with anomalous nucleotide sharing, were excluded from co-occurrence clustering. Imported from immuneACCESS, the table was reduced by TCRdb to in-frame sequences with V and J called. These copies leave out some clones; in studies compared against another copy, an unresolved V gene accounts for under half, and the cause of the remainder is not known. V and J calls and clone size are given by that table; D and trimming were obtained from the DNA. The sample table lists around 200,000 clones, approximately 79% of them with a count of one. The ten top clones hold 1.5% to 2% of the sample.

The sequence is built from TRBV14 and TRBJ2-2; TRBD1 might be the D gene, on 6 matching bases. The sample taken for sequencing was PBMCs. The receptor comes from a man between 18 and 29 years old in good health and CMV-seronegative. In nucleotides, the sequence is TGTGCCAGCAGCCAAGTGTTGGGGGCTTATACCGGGGAGCTGTTTTTT. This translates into CASSQVLGAYTGELFF.